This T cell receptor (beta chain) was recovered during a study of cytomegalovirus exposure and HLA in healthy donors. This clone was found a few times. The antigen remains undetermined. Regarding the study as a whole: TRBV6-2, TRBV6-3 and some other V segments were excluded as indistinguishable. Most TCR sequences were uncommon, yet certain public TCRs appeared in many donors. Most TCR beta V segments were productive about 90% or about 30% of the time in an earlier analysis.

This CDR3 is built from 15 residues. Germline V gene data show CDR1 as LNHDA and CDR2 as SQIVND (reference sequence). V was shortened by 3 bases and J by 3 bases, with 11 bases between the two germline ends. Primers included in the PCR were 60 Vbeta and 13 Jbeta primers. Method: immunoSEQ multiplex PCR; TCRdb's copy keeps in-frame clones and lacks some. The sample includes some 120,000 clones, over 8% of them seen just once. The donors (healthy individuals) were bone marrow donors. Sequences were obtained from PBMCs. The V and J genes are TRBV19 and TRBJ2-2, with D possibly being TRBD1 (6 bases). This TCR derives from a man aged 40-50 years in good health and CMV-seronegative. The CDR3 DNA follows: TGTGCCAGTAGTATCAGCGCAGGGGACACCGGGGAGCTGTTTTTT. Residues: CASSISAGDTGELFF.